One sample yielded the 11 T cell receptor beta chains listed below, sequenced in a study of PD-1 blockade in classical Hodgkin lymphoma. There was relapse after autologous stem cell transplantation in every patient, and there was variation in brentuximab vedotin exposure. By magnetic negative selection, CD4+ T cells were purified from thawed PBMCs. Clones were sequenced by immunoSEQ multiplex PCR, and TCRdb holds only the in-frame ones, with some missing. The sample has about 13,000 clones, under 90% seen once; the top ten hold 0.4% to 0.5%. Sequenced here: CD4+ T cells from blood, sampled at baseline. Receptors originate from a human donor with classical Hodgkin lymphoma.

The CDR3 reads CASSFPLTVPASYEQYF. In nucleotides, the CDR3 is TGTGCCAGCAGTTTTCCGCTTACAGTTCCTGCTTCCTACGAGCAGTACTTC. The chain joins TRBV28 to TRBJ2-7; no reliable D call. Germline V CDR1 and CDR2: MDHEN, SYDVKM. V gave up 3 bases and J gave up 1 base, with 19 bases separating them. This CDR3 is 17 amino acids long.

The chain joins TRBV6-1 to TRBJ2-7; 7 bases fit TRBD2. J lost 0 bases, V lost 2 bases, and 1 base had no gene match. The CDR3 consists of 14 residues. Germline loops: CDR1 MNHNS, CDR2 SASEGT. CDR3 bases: TGTGCCAGCAGTGAACGCGGGAGCTCCTACGAGCAGTACTTC. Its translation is CASSERGSSYEQYF.

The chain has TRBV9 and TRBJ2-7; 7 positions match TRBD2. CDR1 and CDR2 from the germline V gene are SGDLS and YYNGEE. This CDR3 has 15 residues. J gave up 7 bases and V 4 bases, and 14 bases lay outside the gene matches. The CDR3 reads CASSLRGGGYGEQYF. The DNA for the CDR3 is TGTGCCAGCAGCCTCCGTGGGGGGGGATATGGGGAGCAGTACTTC.

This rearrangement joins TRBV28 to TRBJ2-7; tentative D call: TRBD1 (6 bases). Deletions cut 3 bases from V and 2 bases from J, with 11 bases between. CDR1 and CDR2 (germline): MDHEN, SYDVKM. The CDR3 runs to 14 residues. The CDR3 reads CASSFLDRPYEQYF. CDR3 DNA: TGTGCCAGCAGTTTTCTCGACAGGCCCTACGAGCAGTACTTC.

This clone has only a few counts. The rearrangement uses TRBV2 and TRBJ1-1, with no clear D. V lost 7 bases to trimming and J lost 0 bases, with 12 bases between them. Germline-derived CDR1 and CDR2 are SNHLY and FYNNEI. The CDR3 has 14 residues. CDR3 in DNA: TGTGCCAGCACGGGCAGACCCATGAACACTGAAGCTTTCTTT. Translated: CASTGRPMNTEAFF.

This CDR3 reads CASSLDLGRDAFF. For the CDR3, the DNA is TGTGCCAGCAGCTTAGATCTGGGGAGGGATGCTTTCTTT. V is TRBV7-2 and J is TRBJ1-1, with D hard to call. Germline V gene sequence: CDR1 SGHTA, CDR2 FQGNSA. The germline V and J ends were trimmed by 1 base and 11 bases, with 14 bases remaining between them. CDR3 length: 13 residues.

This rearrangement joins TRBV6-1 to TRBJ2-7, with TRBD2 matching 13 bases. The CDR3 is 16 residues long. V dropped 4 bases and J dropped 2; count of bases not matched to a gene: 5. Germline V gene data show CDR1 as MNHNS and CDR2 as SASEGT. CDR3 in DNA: TGTGCCAGCAGTGTCACCGGGACTAGCGGGGCCTACGAGCAGTACTTC. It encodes CASSVTGTSGAYEQYF.

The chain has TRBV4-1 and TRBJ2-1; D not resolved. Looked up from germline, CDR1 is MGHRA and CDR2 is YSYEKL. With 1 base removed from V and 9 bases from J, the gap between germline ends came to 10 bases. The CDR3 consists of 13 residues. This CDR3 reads CASSQGFAFEQFF. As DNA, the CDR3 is TGCGCCAGCAGCCAAGGGTTCGCTTTTGAGCAGTTCTTC.

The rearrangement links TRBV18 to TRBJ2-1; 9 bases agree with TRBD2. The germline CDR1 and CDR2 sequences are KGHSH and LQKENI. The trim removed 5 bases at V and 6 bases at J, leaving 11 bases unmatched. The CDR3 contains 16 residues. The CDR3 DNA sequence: TGTGCCAGCTCATATGAGATAGCGGGAGCTGGCAATGAGCAGTTCTTC. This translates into CASSYEIAGAGNEQFF. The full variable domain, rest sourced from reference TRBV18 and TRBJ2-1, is NAGVMQNPRHLVRRRGQEARLRCSPMKGHSHVYWYRQLPEEGLKFMVYLQKENIIDESGMPKERFSAEFPKEGPSILRIQQVVRGDSAAYFCASSYEIAGAGNEQFFGPGTRLTVL.

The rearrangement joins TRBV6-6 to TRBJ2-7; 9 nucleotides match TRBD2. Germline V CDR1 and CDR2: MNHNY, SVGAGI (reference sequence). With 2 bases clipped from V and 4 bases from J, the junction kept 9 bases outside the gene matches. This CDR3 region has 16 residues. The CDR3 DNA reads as TGTGCCAGCAGTTACGGGTCTAGCGGGGAAGCTTACGAGCAGTACTTC. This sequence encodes CASSYGSSGEAYEQYF.

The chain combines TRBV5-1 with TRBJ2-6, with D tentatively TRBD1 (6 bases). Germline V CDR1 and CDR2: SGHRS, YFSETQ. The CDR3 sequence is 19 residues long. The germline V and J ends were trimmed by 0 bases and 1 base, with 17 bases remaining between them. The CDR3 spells CASSLDWTESYSGANVLTF. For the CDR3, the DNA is TGCGCCAGCAGCTTGGATTGGACAGAGTCCTATTCTGGGGCCAACGTCCTGACTTTC.